These 6 T cell receptor beta chains were sequenced from one sample in a study of patients and donors after allogeneic stem cell transplantation. TCRdb passed the RT-PCR reads through MiXCR, listing each CDR3 protein once. The table lists over 150,000 distinct CDR3 sequences, roughly 30% of them singletons. Sequenced sample: blood, either unsorted or a sorted T cell fraction (not recorded which). The receptors derive from a human donor who was either an allogeneic HSCT recipient or a stem cell or donor lymphocyte infusion donor (not recorded which). It is not recorded whose cells these are; they may come from a transplant donor.

The chain joins TRBV6-5 to TRBJ1-5; perhaps TRBD1 as D (5 bases). Trimming shortened V by 6 bases and J by 10 bases, and 22 bases separated the two germline ends. The CDR3 length is 15 residues. Germline V lookup: CDR1 MNHEY, CDR2 SVGAGI. CDR3 nucleotides: TGTGCCAGCAGGCCTACGGGACTGCTGGGCGAACCCCAGCATTTT. Its translation is CASRPTGLLGEPQHF.

CDR3 in DNA: TGTGCCAGCAGCTTATCGGGAGGGACAAATACGCAGTATTTT. Amino acids: CASSLSGGTNTQYF. The V and J genes are TRBV7-9 and TRBJ2-3; 8 positions match TRBD2. This CDR3 has 14 residues. V lost 2 bases, J lost 7 bases, and 5 bases stayed unmatched. CDR1 and CDR2 from the germline V gene are SEHNR and FQNEAQ (reference sequence).

This clonotype has ten or more counts. The J gene is TRBJ1-1, the V gene TRBV15, with a tentative D call TRBD1 (5 bases). Germline values: CDR1 LNHNV, CDR2 YYDKDF (reference sequence). V shed 6 bases and J shed 3 bases, with 14 bases lying between them. CDR3 size: 14 residues. The CDR3 sequence: CATSGTPGDTEAFF. The CDR3 DNA sequence: TGTGCCACCAGTGGGACTCCCGGGGACACTGAAGCTTTCTTT. Filled out from reference TRBV15 and TRBJ1-1, the complete variable domain reads DAMVIQNPRYQVTQFGKPVTLSCSQTLNHNVMYWYQQKSSQAPKLLFHYYDKDFNNEADTPDNFQSRRPNTSFCFLDIRSPGLGDTAMYLCATSGTPGDTEAFFGQGTRLTVV.

The chain has TRBV7-9 and TRBJ2-7; unclear D gene. The CDR3 runs 13 residues. The germline V gene has CDR1 SEHNR and CDR2 FQNEAQ (reference sequence). Trimming took 5 bases from V and 2 from J, leaving 10 bases between them. This CDR3 reads CASSPRDAYEQYF. The CDR3 region has the DNA TGTGCCAGCAGCCCCAGAGACGCCTACGAGCAGTACTTC.

J is TRBJ2-5 and V is TRBV5-4, with 9 bases aligning to TRBD2. Germline V gives CDR1 SGHNT, CDR2 YYREEE (reference sequence). The CDR3 spans 15 residues. V shed 5 bases and J 2 bases; nucleotides not matched to a gene: 7. The CDR3 region has the DNA TGTGCCAGCAGGCGTAGCGGGAGTTGGCAAGAGACCCAGTACTTC. Translating it yields CASRRSGSWQETQYF.

This clonotype was counted only a few times. The V and J genes are TRBV28 and TRBJ1-2; D ambiguous. This CDR3 region has 14 residues. V was clipped by 1 base and J by 4 bases, with 10 bases between them. Looked up from germline, CDR1 is MDHEN and CDR2 is SYDVKM. In nucleotides, the CDR3 is TGTGCCAGCAGTTTATCAGGCCGGTTCTATGGCTACACCTTC. Its translation is CASSLSGRFYGYTF.